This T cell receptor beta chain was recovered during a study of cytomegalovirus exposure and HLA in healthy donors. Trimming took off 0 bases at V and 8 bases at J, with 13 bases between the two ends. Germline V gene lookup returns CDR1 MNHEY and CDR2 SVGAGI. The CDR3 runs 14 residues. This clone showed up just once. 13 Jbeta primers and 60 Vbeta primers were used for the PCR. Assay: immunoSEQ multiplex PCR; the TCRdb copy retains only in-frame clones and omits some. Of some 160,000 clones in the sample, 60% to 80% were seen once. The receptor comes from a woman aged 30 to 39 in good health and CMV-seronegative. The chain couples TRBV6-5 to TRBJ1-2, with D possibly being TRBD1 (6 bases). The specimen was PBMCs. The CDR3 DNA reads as TGTGCCAGCAGTTACTCCGGGGCAGGGGTAGGCTACACCTTC. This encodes CASSYSGAGVGYTF.